These T cell receptor beta chains were read from a single sample in a study of metastatic and nonmetastatic thyroid tumors. TCRdb reprocessed the PCR reads using MiXCR. The sample yields over 14,000 clones, roughly 24% seen once. Sequencing used tumor tissue. Source of these receptors: a female donor with papillary thyroid cancer or a benign thyroid nodule (not recorded which). Some clones in this sample may be carry-over from other donors' samples. CDR3s include the opening cysteine and the closing phenylalanine or tryptophan. A D gene is named only where the DNA matches it firmly. Size is stated for part of the rows, as once, few or many counts, or as a class when the clone is expanded.

TRBV6-4,NA,TRBJ2-3,TRBD2,TGTGCCAGCAGTGATGGCGGGAGTGGACGAGATACGCAGTATTTT,CASSDGGSGRDTQYF
TRBV20-1,NA,TRBJ1-3,TRBD1,TGCAGTGCTAGACCTCCAATAAGAGATAGGGGGCTGGGAAACACCATATATTTT,CSARPPIRDRGLGNTIYF
TRBV2,medium-sized,TRBJ2-1,NA,TGTGCCAGCAGTAAGGACAGCTACAATGAGCAGTTCTTC,CASSKDSYNEQFF
TRBV20-1,NA,TRBJ1-1,TRBD1,TGCAGTGCTAGAGGGGACAGGGACACTGAAGCTTTCTTT,CSARGDRDTEAFF
TRBV2,few,TRBJ2-7,NA,TGTGCCAGCAGGTCGGGGTCCCAGATCCCCTACGAGCAGTACTTC,CASRSGSQIPYEQYF
TRBV2,many,TRBJ2-3,NA,TGTGCCAGCAGGATTAGCACAGATACGCAGTATTTT,CASRISTDTQYF
TRBV10-3,few,TRBJ2-2,NA,TGTGCCATCAGTGAGCCGGGGGTAAACACCGGGGAGCTGTTTTTT,CAISEPGVNTGELFF
TRBV9,many,TRBJ1-3,NA,TGTGCCAGCAGCGTAGGAGATGGAAACACCATATATTTT,CASSVGDGNTIYF
TRBV19,many,TRBJ2-3,TRBD2,TGTGCCAGTAGAAAAGGGACTAGCGGGAGAATGGCGCAGTATTTT,CASRKGTSGRMAQYF
TRBV28,many,TRBJ1-3,NA,TGTGCCAGCAGTTCCTCTCCCACCGCTGGAAACACCATATATTTT,CASSSSPTAGNTIYF
TRBV28,NA,TRBJ1-6,NA,TGTGCCAGCAACAGTCTGCCCTATAATTCACCCCTCCACTTT,CASNSLPYNSPLHF
TRBV20-1,once,TRBJ2-3,TRBD2,TGCAGTGCTAGTTGGCGGGAGAGGGCAGATACGCAGTATTTT,CSASWRERADTQYF
TRBV3-1,many,TRBJ1-3,NA,TGTGCCAGCAGCCCCGAGACAAAGGGGTTTTCTGGAAACACCATATATTTT,CASSPETKGFSGNTIYF
TRBV20-1,medium-sized,TRBJ1-1,NA,TGCAGTGCTAGGAGTAGTCCTGAAGCTTTCTTT,CSARSSPEAFF
TRBV11-1,many,TRBJ2-4,NA,TGTGCCAGCAGCTTAACATTAGCCAAAAACATTCAGTACTTC,CASSLTLAKNIQYF
TRBV6-1,many,TRBJ2-3,TRBD2,TGTGCCAGCAGTACCGATAGCGGGAGGGCATATACGCAGTATTTT,CASSTDSGRAYTQYF
TRBV20-1,medium-sized,TRBJ2-5,TRBD2,TGCAGTGCTAGGCGGGAGAGAGAGACCCAGTACTTC,CSARRERETQYF
TRBV20-1,medium-sized,TRBJ1-3,NA,TGCAGTGCTAGTTGGCACTCTGGAAACACCATATATTTT,CSASWHSGNTIYF
TRBV12-3/TRBV12-4,NA,TRBJ2-1,NA,TGTGCCAGCAGTTTATCGGCTAGCCGGGAGCAGTTCTTC,CASSLSASREQFF
TRBV3-1,NA,TRBJ1-4,NA,TGTGGCAGCAGCCAATGGAGTGAAAAACTGTTTTTT,CGSSQWSEKLFF
TRBV9,many,TRBJ1-5,TRBD1,TGTGCCAGCAGCGTGGGACAGCAGAGTCAGCCCCAGCATTTT,CASSVGQQSQPQHF
TRBV20-1,once,TRBJ2-3,TRBD2,TGCAGTGCTAGACCCACTAGCGGGATGTTCGCAGATACGCAGTATTTT,CSARPTSGMFADTQYF
TRBV7-9,NA,TRBJ1-2,NA,TGTGCCAGCAGCTCTACCTCGACAGGCCCCTATGGCTACACCTTC,CASSSTSTGPYGYTF
TRBV28,many,TRBJ2-7,TRBD1,TGTGCCAGCAGTTGGACAGGGGGCGAGCAGTACTTC,CASSWTGGEQYF
TRBV28,medium-sized,TRBJ2-1,NA,TGTGCCAGCAGTTTATTCCCCGATCCAATAAAGTTCAATGAGCAGTTCTTC,CASSLFPDPIKFNEQFF
TRBV28,few,TRBJ2-7,TRBD2,TGTGCCAGCAGGGCCTCGACTAGCCTCTACTTGCAGTACTTC,CASRASTSLYLQYF
TRBV11-3,medium-sized,TRBJ2-1,TRBD2,TGTGCCAGCAGCTTACGCCTAGCGGGATATGAGCAGTTCTTC,CASSLRLAGYEQFF
TRBV20-1,NA,TRBJ2-7,NA,TGCAGTGCCAGTATGGACTGGACAGGGAGGGTTACGGTGTACGAGCAGTACTTC,CSASMDWTGRVTVYEQYF
TRBV25-1,few,TRBJ1-2,NA,TGTGCCAGCAGTAGAAACTATGGCTACACCTTC,CASSRNYGYTF
TRBV11-2,medium-sized,TRBJ1-5,NA,TGTGCCAGCAGCTTAGTGACAGGAGGGGATCAGCCCCAGCATTTT,CASSLVTGGDQPQHF
TRBV6-2/TRBV6-3,few,TRBJ2-2,NA,TGTGCCAGCAGTTACGAGGTTTACACCGGGGAGCTGTTTTTT,CASSYEVYTGELFF
TRBV27,many,TRBJ1-3,NA,TGTGCCAACAGTCCCCGGACACCCTACTCTGGAAACACCATATATTTT,CANSPRTPYSGNTIYF
TRBV9,NA,TRBJ2-7,TRBD1,TGTGCCAGCAGCGTAGAGGGACAGGCTCTCGAGCAGTACTTC,CASSVEGQALEQYF
TRBV12-3/TRBV12-4,many,TRBJ1-2,TRBD1,TGTGCCAGCAACCTCGGACAGGGCCACGGCTACACCTTC,CASNLGQGHGYTF
TRBV2,few,TRBJ1-5,TRBD1,TGTGCCAGCAGACTGACAGGGGGCGTCAATCAGCCCCAGCATTTT,CASRLTGGVNQPQHF
TRBV11-2,NA,TRBJ2-2,NA,TGTGCCAGCACCACCGGGACAATGAGAAGGACCGGGGAGCTGTTTTTT,CASTTGTMRRTGELFF